This T cell receptor beta chain was captured by sequencing in a study of Ad26.COV2.S vaccination and SARS-CoV-2 variants. Points from the study as a whole: There was a possibility that the TCR breadth and depth analyses underestimated total T cell responses.

Treatment of the sample: approximately 18 received Ad26.COV2.S at low or high dose, single or two shots; five or six received placebo; per-sample allocation not given. The samples were gathered on day 63 after the first injection of vaccine or placebo. In Boston, an adult donor aged 18-55 years took part. Immunization relied on an Ad26 vector, which expressed Wuhan-strain SARS-CoV-2 spike. A note on this clone: Antigen unknown.

The repertoire was sequenced with immunoSEQ multiplex PCR; TCRdb's copy has only in-frame clones and lacks some. The table shows fewer than 400,000 clones, with about 86% occurring only once. V lost 4 bases and J lost 3; bases outside the gene matches: 6. This CDR3 is 14 amino acids long. Germline values: CDR1 SGHRS, CDR2 YFSETQ. The input for sequencing was peripheral blood, taken in a trial of Ad26.COV2.S vaccine versus placebo. The chain uses TRBV5-1 and TRBJ2-7; 8 bases line up with TRBD1. The sequence was obtained from a person aged 18-60 years who received the Ad26.COV2.S COVID-19 vaccine or a placebo. CDR3 protein: CASSPGQASYEQYF. CDR3 in DNA: TGCGCCAGCAGCCCGGGACAGGCGAGCTACGAGCAGTACTTC.